This T cell receptor (beta chain) stems from a study of CD8+ T cells in alopecia areata. Study-level background: Severity in treated patients was scored by percentage of scalp area affected. Study findings and constraints: For patients receiving tofacitinib, scalp clonality and expanded CD8+ clones among the top 100 significantly decreased.

There are a few counts of this clone. Its antigen is undetermined. Germline values: CDR1 SEHNR, CDR2 FQNEAQ (reference sequence). V shed 3 bases and J shed 2 bases, with 5 bases lying between them. The CDR3 covers 13 residues. Treatment meaning: oral pan-JAK inhibitor, 5-10 mg twice daily. Investigators isolated RNA and reverse transcribed it into cDNA to act as the sequencing template. Profiled with immunoSEQ multiplex PCR; TCRdb holds only in-frame clones, not every one. Seen here are under 200,000 clones, less than 70% observed once, and the top ten hold roughly 0.91%. This specimen consisted of CD4+ T cells sorted from blood, obtained at week 4, from a patient treated with tofacitinib. This TCR was sampled from a human donor with alopecia areata. The chain recombines TRBV7-9 with TRBJ1-5; D is undetermined. The CDR3 protein is CASSFDGNQPQHF. In DNA, the CDR3 is TGTGCCAGCAGCTTCGACGGCAATCAGCCCCAGCATTTT.